The rows below give T cell receptor beta chains drawn from one sample of a study of T cell repertoires in cytomegalovirus infection. Which antigens these TCRs recognize remains unknown. TCRdb re-called the reads with MiXCR, one entry per CDR3 protein. The sample records approximately 990,000 distinct CDR3 sequences, roughly 30% being singletons. The specimen was cultured CD8+ T cells from PBMCs, collected from culture after CMV antigen stimulation. The receptor set was obtained from a human donor in good health (CMV status not recorded). Some clones in this sample may be carry-over from other donors' samples. CDR3s include the opening cysteine and the closing phenylalanine or tryptophan. A D gene is named only where the DNA matches it firmly. A clone size is listed for some rows: how often the clone was seen (once, few, many), or a class if it is expanded.

J gene: TRBJ2-1; clone size: once; V gene: TRBV5-1; D gene: NA; CDR3 DNA: TGCGCCAGCAGCTTGTCTTTAGTCGCCCACAATGAGCAGTTCTTC; CDR3 protein: CASSLSLVAHNEQFF
J gene: TRBJ1-3; clone size: many; V gene: TRBV7-2; D gene: NA; CDR3 DNA: TGTGCCAGCAGTCCCTCCGGGGACTATGTGAGTGGAAACACCATATATTTT; CDR3 protein: CASSPSGDYVSGNTIYF
J gene: TRBJ2-3; clone size: NA; V gene: TRBV4-1; D gene: NA; CDR3 DNA: TGCGCCAGCAGCCAAGATCCGGGGGAGAGCACAGATACGCAGTATTTT; CDR3 protein: CASSQDPGESTDTQYF
J gene: TRBJ2-6; clone size: NA; V gene: TRBV27; D gene: NA; CDR3 DNA: TGTGCCAGCAGTTTTCTAGGGAATGGGGCCAACGTCCTGACTTTC; CDR3 protein: CASSFLGNGANVLTF
J gene: TRBJ2-1; clone size: NA; V gene: TRBV6-6; D gene: TRBD2; CDR3 DNA: TGTGCCAGCAGTTACTCCCTAGCGGCTAGCTCCTACAATGAGCAGTTCTTC; CDR3 protein: CASSYSLAASSYNEQFF
J gene: TRBJ1-1; clone size: NA; V gene: TRBV13; D gene: TRBD1; CDR3 DNA: TGTGCCAGCAGAGGAGACAGGGTAGGGGCCTTGAACACTGAAGCTTTCTTT; CDR3 protein: CASRGDRVGALNTEAFF
J gene: TRBJ2-3; clone size: once; V gene: TRBV15; D gene: NA; CDR3 DNA: TGTGCCACCAGCAGAGAAGGGGGGGCAGATACGCAGTATTTT; CDR3 protein: CATSREGGADTQYF
J gene: TRBJ2-1; clone size: few; V gene: TRBV6-5; D gene: NA; CDR3 DNA: TGTGCCAGCAGTTACACAGCCCGGGAAAATGAGCAGTTCTTC; CDR3 protein: CASSYTARENEQFF
J gene: TRBJ2-1; clone size: NA; V gene: TRBV15; D gene: TRBD1; CDR3 DNA: TGTGCCACCAGCAGAACCGGGACAGGGTGGAATGAGCAGTTCTTC; CDR3 protein: CATSRTGTGWNEQFF
J gene: TRBJ2-7; clone size: NA; V gene: TRBV19; D gene: TRBD1; CDR3 DNA: TGTGCCAGTAGGTTAAACAGGGGGCTCGCCTACGAGCAGTACTTC; CDR3 protein: CASRLNRGLAYEQYF
J gene: TRBJ2-5; clone size: NA; V gene: TRBV6-5; D gene: TRBD2; CDR3 DNA: TGTGCCAGCAGTTATTGGAGCGGGGGGGCCAGAGAGACCCAGTACTTC; CDR3 protein: CASSYWSGGARETQYF
J gene: TRBJ1-5; clone size: NA; V gene: TRBV7-3; D gene: NA; CDR3 DNA: TGTGCCAGCAGCCCCCCCACAGGGCCAAATCAGCCCCAGCATTTT; CDR3 protein: CASSPPTGPNQPQHF
J gene: TRBJ2-5; clone size: NA; V gene: TRBV2; D gene: NA; CDR3 DNA: TGTGCCAGCGTGGCAGCGCAAGAGACCCAGTACTTC; CDR3 protein: CASVAAQETQYF
J gene: TRBJ1-1; clone size: few; V gene: TRBV19; D gene: NA; CDR3 DNA: TGTGCCAGTAGTGGCTCGATCCTCGTATACGCTGAAGCTTTCTTT; CDR3 protein: CASSGSILVYAEAFF
J gene: TRBJ2-1; clone size: NA; V gene: TRBV24-1; D gene: NA; CDR3 DNA: TGTGCCACCAGTGATTCTCCCTCGGGGTCTAGTGAGCAGTTCTTC; CDR3 protein: CATSDSPSGSSEQFF
J gene: TRBJ1-4; clone size: NA; V gene: TRBV19; D gene: NA; CDR3 DNA: TGTGCCAGTAGTATAGAAGTGTCAGTTAATGAAAAACTGTTTTTT; CDR3 protein: CASSIEVSVNEKLFF
J gene: TRBJ2-3; clone size: once; V gene: TRBV7-9; D gene: TRBD1; CDR3 DNA: TGTGCCAGCAGCCCTCCTAGGGGGCCCACAGATACGCAGTATTTT; CDR3 protein: CASSPPRGPTDTQYF
J gene: TRBJ1-2; clone size: few; V gene: TRBV12-3/TRBV12-4; D gene: NA; CDR3 DNA: TGTGCCAGCAGTTCTCCGCCGGGCTACACCTTC; CDR3 protein: CASSSPPGYTF
J gene: TRBJ2-1; clone size: few; V gene: TRBV6-5; D gene: TRBD1; CDR3 DNA: TGTGCCAGCAGTTACTCCGGGACAGTTTACAATGAGCAGTTCTTC; CDR3 protein: CASSYSGTVYNEQFF
J gene: TRBJ2-1; clone size: few; V gene: TRBV24-1; D gene: NA; CDR3 DNA: TGTGCCACCAGTGATCTGGACAGTAACAATGAGCAGTTCTTC; CDR3 protein: CATSDLDSNNEQFF
J gene: TRBJ2-3; clone size: NA; V gene: TRBV6-2/TRBV6-3; D gene: TRBD2; CDR3 DNA: TGTGCCAGCAGTTACGAAGGGACTAGCGGAGCCTTT; CDR3 protein: CASSYEGTSGAF
J gene: TRBJ2-1; clone size: few; V gene: TRBV6-5; D gene: NA; CDR3 DNA: TGTGCCAGCAGTTACTCGAGCGGGCTAGGGCAGTTCTTC; CDR3 protein: CASSYSSGLGQFF
J gene: TRBJ2-1; clone size: once; V gene: TRBV29-1; D gene: NA; CDR3 DNA: TGCAGCGTGCCCCGGCAATGGGGTGAGCAGTTCTTC; CDR3 protein: CSVPRQWGEQFF
J gene: TRBJ2-7; clone size: few; V gene: TRBV6-1; D gene: TRBD1; CDR3 DNA: TGTGCCAGCAGTGAAGAGAGAGGGGGCGCAAACCACTACGAGCAGTACTTC; CDR3 protein: CASSEERGGANHYEQYF
J gene: TRBJ2-7; clone size: few; V gene: TRBV28; D gene: NA; CDR3 DNA: TGTGCCAGCAGTTTTCAGAGCATAACCTACGAGCAGTACTTC; CDR3 protein: CASSFQSITYEQYF
J gene: TRBJ1-2; clone size: NA; V gene: TRBV19; D gene: NA; CDR3 DNA: TGTGCCAGTGTGGGGAATGGCTACACCTTC; CDR3 protein: CASVGNGYTF
J gene: TRBJ2-2; clone size: few; V gene: TRBV20-1; D gene: TRBD2; CDR3 DNA: TGCAGTGCTAGAGGAGGCAGCGGGGGGACGAACACCGGGGAGCTGTTTTTT; CDR3 protein: CSARGGSGGTNTGELFF
J gene: TRBJ1-1; clone size: few; V gene: TRBV6-2/TRBV6-3; D gene: TRBD1; CDR3 DNA: TGTGCCAGCAGCCTGAAGGACAGGGGCGCTGAAGCTTTCTTT; CDR3 protein: CASSLKDRGAEAFF
J gene: TRBJ2-5; clone size: NA; V gene: TRBV12-3/TRBV12-4; D gene: NA; CDR3 DNA: TGTGCCAGCAGTTTAAACATTTTGGAGACCCAGTACTTC; CDR3 protein: CASSLNILETQYF
J gene: TRBJ1-3; clone size: few; V gene: TRBV7-2; D gene: NA; CDR3 DNA: TGTGCCAGCAGCCCAACAGGGCCTGCTGGAAACACCATATATTTT; CDR3 protein: CASSPTGPAGNTIYF
J gene: TRBJ1-5; clone size: NA; V gene: TRBV27; D gene: TRBD1; CDR3 DNA: TGTGCCAGCAGGACAGGGATCAATCAGCCCCAGCATTTT; CDR3 protein: CASRTGINQPQHF
J gene: TRBJ2-2; clone size: few; V gene: TRBV5-4; D gene: TRBD1; CDR3 DNA: TGTGCCATACAGGGGGCCGGGGAGCTGTTTTTT; CDR3 protein: CAIQGAGELFF
J gene: TRBJ2-3; clone size: many; V gene: TRBV28; D gene: NA; CDR3 DNA: TGTGCCAGCAGTTTACGACAGGACACAGATACGCAGTATTTT; CDR3 protein: CASSLRQDTDTQYF